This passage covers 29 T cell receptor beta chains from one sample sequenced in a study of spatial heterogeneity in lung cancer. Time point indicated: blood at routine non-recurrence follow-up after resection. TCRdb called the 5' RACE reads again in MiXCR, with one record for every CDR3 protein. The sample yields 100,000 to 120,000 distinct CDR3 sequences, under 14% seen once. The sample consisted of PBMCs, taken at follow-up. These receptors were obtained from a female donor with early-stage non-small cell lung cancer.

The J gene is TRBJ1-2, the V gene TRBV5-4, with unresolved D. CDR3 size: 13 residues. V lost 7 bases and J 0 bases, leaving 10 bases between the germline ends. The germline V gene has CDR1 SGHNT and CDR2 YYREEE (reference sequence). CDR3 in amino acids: CASSAQSNYGYTF. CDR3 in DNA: TGTGCCAGCTCCGCACAGTCTAACTATGGCTACACCTTC. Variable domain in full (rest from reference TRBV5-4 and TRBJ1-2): ETGVTQSPTHLIKTRGQQVTLRCSSQSGHNTVSWYQQALGQGPQFIFQYYREEENGRGNFPPRFSGLQFPNYSSELNVNALELDDSALYLCASSAQSNYGYTFGSGTRLTVV.

The CDR3 bases are TGTGCCAGCAGCTCCCAGTTTGGTGGCACAGATACGCAGTATTTT. Its protein is CASSSQFGGTDTQYF. The V gene is TRBV7-2, the J gene TRBJ2-3; no definite D call. Germline V gene lookup returns CDR1 SGHTA and CDR2 FQGNSA. There are 15 residues in the CDR3. V dropped 4 bases and J dropped 1 base, with 12 bases sitting between them.

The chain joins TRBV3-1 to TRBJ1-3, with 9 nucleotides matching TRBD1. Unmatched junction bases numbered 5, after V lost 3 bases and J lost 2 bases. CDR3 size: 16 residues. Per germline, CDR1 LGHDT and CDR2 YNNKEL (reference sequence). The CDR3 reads CASSQRTGGAGNTIYF. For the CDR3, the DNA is TGTGCCAGCAGCCAGCGAACAGGGGGCGCTGGAAACACCATATATTTT.

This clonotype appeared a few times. CDR3 coding DNA: TGTGCCACCAGCAGAACGGCGGGATCGCCGAACAATGAGCAGTTCTTC. It translates to CATSRTAGSPNNEQFF. The genes are TRBV15 and TRBJ2-1; perhaps TRBD2 as D (6 bases). Germline V gene sequence: CDR1 LNHNV, CDR2 YYDKDF (reference sequence). The germline V and J ends were trimmed by 2 bases and 5 bases, with 16 bases remaining between them. The CDR3 has 16 amino acids.

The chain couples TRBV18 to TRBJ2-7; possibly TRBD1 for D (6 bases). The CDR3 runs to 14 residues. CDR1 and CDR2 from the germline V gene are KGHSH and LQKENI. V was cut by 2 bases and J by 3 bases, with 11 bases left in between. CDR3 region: CASSPGDRSYEQYF. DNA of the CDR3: TGTGCCAGCTCACCAGGAGACAGGAGCTACGAGCAGTACTTC.

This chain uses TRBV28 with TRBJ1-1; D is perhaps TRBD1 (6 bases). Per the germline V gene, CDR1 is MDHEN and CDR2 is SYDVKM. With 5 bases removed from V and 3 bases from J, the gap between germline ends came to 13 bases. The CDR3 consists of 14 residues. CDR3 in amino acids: CASSTFQGYTEAFF. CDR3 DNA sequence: TGTGCCAGCAGTACTTTTCAGGGGTACACTGAAGCTTTCTTT.

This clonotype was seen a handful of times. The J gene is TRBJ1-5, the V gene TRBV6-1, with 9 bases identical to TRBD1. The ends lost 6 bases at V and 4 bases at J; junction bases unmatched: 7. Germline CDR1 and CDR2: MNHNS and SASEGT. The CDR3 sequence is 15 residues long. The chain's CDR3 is CASRKTGGINQPQHF. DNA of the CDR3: TGTGCCAGCAGAAAGACAGGGGGTATAAATCAGCCCCAGCATTTT.

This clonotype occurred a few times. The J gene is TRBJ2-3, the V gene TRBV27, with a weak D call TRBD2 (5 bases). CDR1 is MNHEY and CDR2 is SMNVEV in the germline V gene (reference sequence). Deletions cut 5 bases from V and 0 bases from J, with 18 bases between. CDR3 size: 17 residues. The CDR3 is CASSSMYKRASTDTQYF. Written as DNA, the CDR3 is TGTGCCAGCAGTAGTATGTACAAGAGGGCCAGCACAGATACGCAGTATTTT.

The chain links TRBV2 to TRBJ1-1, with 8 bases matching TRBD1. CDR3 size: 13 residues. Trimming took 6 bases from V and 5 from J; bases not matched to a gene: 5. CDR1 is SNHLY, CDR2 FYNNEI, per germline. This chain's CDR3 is CASRTRGRTEAFF. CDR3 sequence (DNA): TGTGCCAGCAGAACCAGGGGGCGAACTGAAGCTTTCTTT.

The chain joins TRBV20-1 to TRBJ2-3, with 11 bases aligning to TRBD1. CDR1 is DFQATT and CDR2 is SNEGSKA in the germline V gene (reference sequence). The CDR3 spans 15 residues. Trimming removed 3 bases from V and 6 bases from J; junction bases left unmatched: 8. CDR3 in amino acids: CSASRRDRGMDTQYF. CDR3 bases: TGCAGTGCTAGTCGCCGGGACAGGGGGATGGATACGCAGTATTTT.

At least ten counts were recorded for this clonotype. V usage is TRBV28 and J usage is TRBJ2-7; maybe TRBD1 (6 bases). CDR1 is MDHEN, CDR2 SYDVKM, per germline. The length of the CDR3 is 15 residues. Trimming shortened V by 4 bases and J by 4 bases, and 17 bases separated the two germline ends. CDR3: CASSSYGTHLYEQYF. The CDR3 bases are TGTGCCAGCAGTTCCTACGGGACACACTTATACGAGCAGTACTTC.

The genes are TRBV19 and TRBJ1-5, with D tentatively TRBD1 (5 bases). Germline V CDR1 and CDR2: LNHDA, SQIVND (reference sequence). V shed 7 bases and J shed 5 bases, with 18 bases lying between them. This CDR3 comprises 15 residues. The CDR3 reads CASNPGPGEYQPQHF. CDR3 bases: TGTGCCAGTAACCCGGGGCCCGGGGAATATCAGCCCCAGCATTTT.

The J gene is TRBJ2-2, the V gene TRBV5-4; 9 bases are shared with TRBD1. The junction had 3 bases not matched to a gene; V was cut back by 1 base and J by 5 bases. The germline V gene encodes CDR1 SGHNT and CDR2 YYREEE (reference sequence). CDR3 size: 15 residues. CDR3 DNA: TGTGCCAGCAGCTTGCGGGACAGGGCGACCGGGGAGCTGTTTTTT. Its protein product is CASSLRDRATGELFF.

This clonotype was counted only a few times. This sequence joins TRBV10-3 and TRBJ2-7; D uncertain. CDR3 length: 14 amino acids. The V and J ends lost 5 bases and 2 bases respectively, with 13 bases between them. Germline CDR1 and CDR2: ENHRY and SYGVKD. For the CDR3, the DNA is TGTGCCATCAGTCCGGGCCAGCGAACCTACGAGCAGTACGTC. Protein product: CAISPGQRTYEQYV.

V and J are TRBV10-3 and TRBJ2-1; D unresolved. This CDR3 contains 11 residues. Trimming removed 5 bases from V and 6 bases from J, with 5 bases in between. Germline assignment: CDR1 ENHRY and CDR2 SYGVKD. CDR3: CAISFSNEQFF. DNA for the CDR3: TGTGCCATCAGTTTTAGCAATGAGCAGTTCTTC.

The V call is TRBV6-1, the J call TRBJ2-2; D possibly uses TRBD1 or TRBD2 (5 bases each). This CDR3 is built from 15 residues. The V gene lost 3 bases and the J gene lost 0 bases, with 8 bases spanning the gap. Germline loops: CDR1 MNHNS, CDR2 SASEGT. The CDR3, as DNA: TGTGCCAGCAGTGAGAGGGGACCGAACACCGGGGAGCTGTTTTTT. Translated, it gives CASSERGPNTGELFF.

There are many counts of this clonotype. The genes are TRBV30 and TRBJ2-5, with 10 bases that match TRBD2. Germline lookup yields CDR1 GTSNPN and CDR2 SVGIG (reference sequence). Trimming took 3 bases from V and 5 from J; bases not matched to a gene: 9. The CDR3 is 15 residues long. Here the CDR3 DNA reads TGTGCCTGGAGCCGACTAGCGGGTGTCATTGAGACCCAGTACTTC. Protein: CAWSRLAGVIETQYF.

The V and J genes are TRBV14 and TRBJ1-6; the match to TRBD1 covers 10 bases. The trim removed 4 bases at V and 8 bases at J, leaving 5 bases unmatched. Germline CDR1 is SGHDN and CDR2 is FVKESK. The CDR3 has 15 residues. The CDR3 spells CASSPLTGGHSPLHF. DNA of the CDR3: TGTGCCAGCAGCCCCCTGACAGGGGGCCATTCACCCCTCCACTTT.

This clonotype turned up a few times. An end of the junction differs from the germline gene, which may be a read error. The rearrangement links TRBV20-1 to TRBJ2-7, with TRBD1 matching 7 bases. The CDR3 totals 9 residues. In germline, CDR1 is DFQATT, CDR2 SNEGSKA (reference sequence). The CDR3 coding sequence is TGCAGTGCTCACACAGGGGCTCGCTTC. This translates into CSAHTGARF.

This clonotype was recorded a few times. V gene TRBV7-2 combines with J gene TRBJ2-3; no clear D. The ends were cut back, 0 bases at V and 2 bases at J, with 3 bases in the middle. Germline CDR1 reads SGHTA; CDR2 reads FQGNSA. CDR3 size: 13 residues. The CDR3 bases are TGTGCCAGCAGCTTAGCGTACACAGATACGCAGTATTTT. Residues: CASSLAYTDTQYF.

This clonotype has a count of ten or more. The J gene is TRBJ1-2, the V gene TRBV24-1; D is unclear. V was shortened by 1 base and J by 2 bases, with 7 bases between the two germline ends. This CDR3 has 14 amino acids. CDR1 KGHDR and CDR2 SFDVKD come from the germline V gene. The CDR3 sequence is CATSDFGRNYGYTF. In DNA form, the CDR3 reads TGTGCCACCAGTGATTTTGGCAGGAACTATGGCTACACCTTC.

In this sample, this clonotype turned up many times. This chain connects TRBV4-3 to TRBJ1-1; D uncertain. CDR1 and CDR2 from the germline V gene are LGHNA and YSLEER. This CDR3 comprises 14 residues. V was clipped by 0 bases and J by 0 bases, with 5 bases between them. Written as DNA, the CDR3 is TGCGCCAGCAGCCAAGATAGATTGAACACTGAAGCTTTCTTT. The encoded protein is CASSQDRLNTEAFF.

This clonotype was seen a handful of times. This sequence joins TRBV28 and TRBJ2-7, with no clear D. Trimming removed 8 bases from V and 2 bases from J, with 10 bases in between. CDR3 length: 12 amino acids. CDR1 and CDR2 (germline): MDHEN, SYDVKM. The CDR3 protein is CASFVFPYEQYF. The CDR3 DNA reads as TGTGCCAGCTTTGTTTTTCCCTACGAGCAGTACTTC.

Here the CDR3 DNA reads TGTGCCAGCAGCTTAATGGCAGGGCCATTGGTGGACACCGGGGAGCTGTTTTTT. This encodes CASSLMAGPLVDTGELFF. The chain uses TRBV7-3 and TRBJ2-2, with D tentatively TRBD1 (5 bases). CDR1 and CDR2 (germline): SGHTA, FQGTGA. This CDR3 has 18 residues. The germline V and J ends were trimmed by 1 base and 3 bases, with 18 bases remaining between them.

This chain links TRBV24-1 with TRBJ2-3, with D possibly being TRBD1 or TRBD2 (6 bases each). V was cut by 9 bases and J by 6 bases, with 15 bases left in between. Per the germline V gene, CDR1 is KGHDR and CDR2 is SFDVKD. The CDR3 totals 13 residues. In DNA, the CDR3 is TGTGCCACCGACGTAACAGGGACTGATACGCAGTATTTT. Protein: CATDVTGTDTQYF.

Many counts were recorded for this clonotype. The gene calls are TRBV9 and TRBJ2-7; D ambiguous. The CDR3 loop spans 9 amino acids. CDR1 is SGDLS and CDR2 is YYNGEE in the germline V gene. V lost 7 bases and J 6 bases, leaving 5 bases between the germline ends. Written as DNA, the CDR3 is TGTGCCAGCCAACCCGAGCAGTACGTC. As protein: CASQPEQYV.

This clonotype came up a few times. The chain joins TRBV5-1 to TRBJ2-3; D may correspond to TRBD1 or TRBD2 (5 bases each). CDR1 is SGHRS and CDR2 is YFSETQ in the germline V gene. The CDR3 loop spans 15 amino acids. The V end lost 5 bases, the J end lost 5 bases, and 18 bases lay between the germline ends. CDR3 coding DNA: TGCGCCAGCAGTCCCAATCCGGGACGGGAAGATACGCAGTATTTT. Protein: CASSPNPGREDTQYF.

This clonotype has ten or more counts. The CDR3 loop reads CASSLQGSLKSPLHF. DNA of the CDR3: TGTGCCAGCAGCTTACAGGGGAGCTTAAAGTCACCCCTCCACTTT. The chain combines TRBV28 with TRBJ1-6; 7 nucleotides line up with TRBD1. The length of the CDR3 is 15 residues. Per germline, CDR1 MDHEN and CDR2 SYDVKM. V lost 6 bases to trimming and J lost 10 bases; unmatched junction nucleotides: 12.

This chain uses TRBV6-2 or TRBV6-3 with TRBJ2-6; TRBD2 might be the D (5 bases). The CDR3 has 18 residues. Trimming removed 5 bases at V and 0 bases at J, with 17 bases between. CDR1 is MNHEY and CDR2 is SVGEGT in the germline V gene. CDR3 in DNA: TGTGCCAGCAGTGTAGGACTCCGGGCTCACTCTGGGGCCAACGTCCTGACTTTC. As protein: CASSVGLRAHSGANVLTF.